The 2 T cell receptor beta chains presented below share a single source sample, sequenced in a study of blood T cell repertoires in COVID-19. Sequencing used immunoSEQ multiplex PCR; TCRdb keeps in-frame clones, though not all of them. Of roughly 350,000 clones in the sample, 75% to 90% are singletons; the top ten hold 3.6%. Sequencing input: peripheral blood. The receptors shown here come from a woman aged 18-29 years with acute or convalescent COVID-19.

The CDR3 spells CASSVGSSRGGLGEQFF. The CDR3 coding sequence is TGTGCCAGCAGCGTAGGGTCTTCGCGGGGGGGTTTAGGTGAGCAGTTCTTC. This chain uses TRBV9 with TRBJ2-1; TRBD2 aligns across 9 bases. V lost 0 bases, J lost 9 bases, and 13 bases stayed unmatched. This CDR3 region has 17 residues. The germline gives CDR1 SGDLS, CDR2 YYNGEE.

The chain uses TRBV5-4 and TRBJ2-7, with TRBD2 matching over 11 bases. The CDR3 has 15 residues. Looked up from germline, CDR1 is SGHNT and CDR2 is YYREEE (reference sequence). J gave up 4 bases and V 2 bases, and 5 bases lay outside the gene matches. The DNA of the CDR3 is TGTGCCAGCAGCTTCACACTAGCGGGAGAGTACGAGCAGTACTTC. Translated, it gives CASSFTLAGEYEQYF.